The sequence of this T cell receptor (beta chain) was determined in a study of T cells after yellow fever vaccination. The germline gives CDR1 LGHDT, CDR2 YNNKEL (reference sequence). The J segment lost 4 bases and the V segment lost 2 bases, leaving 4 bases of the junction unmatched. CDR3 length: 16 amino acids. This clonotype has only a few counts. Its antigen is unknown. Findings and caveats of the study: The secondary response peaked faster, at day 5 versus 15, but was weaker. Clones that expanded after primary vaccination mostly reappeared after the booster (approximately 96% CD4, 70% to 90% CD8).

Conversion of TCR transcripts into cDNA relied on 5'RACE template switching, which added a universal primer site and UMIs. TCRdb called the 5' RACE reads again in MiXCR, with one record for every CDR3 protein. The data contain some 350,000 distinct CDR3 sequences, 4.1% of them singletons. This rearrangement joins TRBV3-1 to TRBJ2-7; 14 nucleotides agree with TRBD2. The sample in question was PBMCs, obtained 5 days after the yellow fever booster vaccination. This TCR was recovered from a man in his late teens or twenties who received the YFV17D yellow fever vaccine. The DNA for the CDR3 is TGTGCCAGCAGCCAAAAGGGACTAGCGGGGGAGTACGAGCAGTACTTC. Its translation is CASSQKGLAGEYEQYF.